The 7 T cell receptor beta chains given below trace back to one sample, sequenced in a study of T cell changes during pregnancy in multiple sclerosis. TCRdb's copy holds only in-frame clones and misses some; the assay was immunoSEQ multiplex PCR. The table records some 40,000 clones, about nine tenths of them present only once. The starting material was CD4+ T cells from peripheral blood mononuclear cells, obtained in the third trimester of pregnancy. These receptors all come from a female donor in good health, enrolled as a control in a pregnancy study.

The sample holds one count of this clone. The CDR3 sequence is CASSELGQGTEAFF. In nucleotides, the CDR3 is TGTGCCAGCAGTGAACTGGGACAGGGCACTGAAGCTTTCTTT. The chain links TRBV6-1 to TRBJ1-1, with TRBD1 matching 9 bases. CDR3 size: 14 residues. Germline assignment: CDR1 MNHNS and CDR2 SASEGT. The ends lost 2 bases at V and 4 bases at J; junction bases unmatched: 2.

The CDR3 bases are TGCGCCAGCAGCTTGGATTCCCGGGGGATGGAGACCCAGTACTTC. Its translation: CASSLDSRGMETQYF. V usage is TRBV5-1 and J usage is TRBJ2-5; possible D gene TRBD2, 6 bases. Per the germline V gene, CDR1 is SGHRS and CDR2 is YFSETQ. This CDR3 spans 15 amino acids. V gave up 0 bases and J gave up 5 bases, with 14 bases separating them.

This chain links TRBV5-1 with TRBJ1-3; no clear D gene. Trimming pared 4 bases from V and 1 base from J, leaving 9 bases between. Germline V gene sequence: CDR1 SGHRS, CDR2 YFSETQ. The CDR3 spans 14 residues. The CDR3 DNA sequence: TGCGCCAGCAGCCCGAAGGAGTCTGGAAACACCATATATTTT. This sequence encodes CASSPKESGNTIYF.

The rearrangement joins TRBV30 to TRBJ2-2; D possibly corresponds to TRBD2 (6 bases). Germline V gene lookup returns CDR1 GTSNPN and CDR2 SVGIG (reference sequence). V lost 4 bases, J lost 5 bases, and 20 bases lay in between. The CDR3 sequence is 16 residues long. CDR3 region: CAWTLHLLASTGELFF. The CDR3 DNA sequence: TGTGCCTGGACCCTTCATTTGCTAGCGAGTACCGGGGAGCTGTTTTTT. The full variable domain, completed using reference TRBV30 and TRBJ2-2, is SQTIHQWPATLVQPVGSPLSLECTVEGTSNPNLYWYRQAAGRGLQLLFYSVGIGQISSEVPQNLSASRPQDRQFILSSKKLLLSDSGFYLCAWTLHLLASTGELFFGEGSRLTVL.

This chain links TRBV6-6 with TRBJ1-1; TRBD1 matches at 9 bases. CDR3 size: 14 residues. The junction had 6 bases not matched to a gene; V was cut back by 4 bases and J by 6 bases. The V gene's germline CDR1 is MNHNY and CDR2 SVGAGI (reference sequence). The chain's CDR3 is CASSSRQGGAEAFF. Written as DNA, the CDR3 is TGTGCCAGCAGTTCCAGACAGGGGGGGGCTGAAGCTTTCTTT.

The chain joins TRBV5-6 to TRBJ2-3; TRBD2 agrees at 8 bases. This CDR3 is built from 15 residues. Per germline, CDR1 SGHDT and CDR2 YYEEEE. Trimming at V came to 3 bases and at J to 4 bases, leaving 7 bases not matched to a gene. This CDR3 reads CASSSGLGVADTQYF. For the CDR3, the DNA is TGTGCCAGCAGCTCGGGACTAGGGGTCGCAGATACGCAGTATTTT. Complete variable domain (other parts from reference TRBV5-6 and TRBJ2-3): DAGVTQSPTHLIKTRGQQVTLRCSPKSGHDTVSWYQQALGQGPQFIFQYYEEEERQRGNFPDRFSGHQFPNYSSELNVNALLLGDSALYLCASSSGLGVADTQYFGPGTRLTVL.

The chain has TRBV6-1 and TRBJ2-7; TRBD1 matches 8 bases. Trimming took 3 bases from V and 0 from J; bases not matched to a gene: 1. Germline V gene data show CDR1 as MNHNS and CDR2 as SASEGT. The CDR3 is 14 residues long. DNA of the CDR3: TGTGCCAGCAGTGAGACAGGGGCCTCCTACGAGCAGTACTTC. Its translation: CASSETGASYEQYF.